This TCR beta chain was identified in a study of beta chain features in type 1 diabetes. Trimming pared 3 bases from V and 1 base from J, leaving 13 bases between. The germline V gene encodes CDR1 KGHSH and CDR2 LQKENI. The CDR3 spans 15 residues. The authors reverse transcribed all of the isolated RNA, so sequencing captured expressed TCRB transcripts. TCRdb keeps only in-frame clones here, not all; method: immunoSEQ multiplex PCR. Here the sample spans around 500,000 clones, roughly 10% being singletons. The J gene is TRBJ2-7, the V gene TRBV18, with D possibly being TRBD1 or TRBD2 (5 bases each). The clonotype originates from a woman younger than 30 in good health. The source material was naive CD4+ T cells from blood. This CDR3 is CASSPGRAYSYEQYV. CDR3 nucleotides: TGTGCCAGCTCACCGGGACGGGCGTATTCCTACGAGCAGTACGTC.